The TCR beta chain described here comes from a study of blood T cell repertoires in COVID-19. For the study at large: From the United States, Italy and Spain came samples of acute and convalescent COVID-19.

The CDR3 consists of 16 residues. V shed 6 bases, J shed 2 bases, and the junction held 8 bases outside the gene matches. Germline-derived CDR1 and CDR2 are MDHEN and SYDVKM. In the original processing: Nucleated cell counts were estimated from reference gene primer amplification. The protocol was immunoSEQ multiplex PCR, while the TCRdb copy is restricted to in-frame clones and leaves out a portion. D and trimming come from the DNA, and the V and J calls and clone size come from that table. Of under 300,000 clones in the sample, roughly 82% were seen once. Input material: peripheral blood. The chain is built from TRBV28 and TRBJ1-3; 9 bases line up with TRBD1. This clonotype was sampled from a woman of 80 years or more with active or convalescent COVID-19. This CDR3 is CASRKGQGQAGNTIYF. The CDR3 DNA reads TGTGCCAGCAGGAAGGGACAGGGTCAAGCTGGAAACACCATATATTTT.